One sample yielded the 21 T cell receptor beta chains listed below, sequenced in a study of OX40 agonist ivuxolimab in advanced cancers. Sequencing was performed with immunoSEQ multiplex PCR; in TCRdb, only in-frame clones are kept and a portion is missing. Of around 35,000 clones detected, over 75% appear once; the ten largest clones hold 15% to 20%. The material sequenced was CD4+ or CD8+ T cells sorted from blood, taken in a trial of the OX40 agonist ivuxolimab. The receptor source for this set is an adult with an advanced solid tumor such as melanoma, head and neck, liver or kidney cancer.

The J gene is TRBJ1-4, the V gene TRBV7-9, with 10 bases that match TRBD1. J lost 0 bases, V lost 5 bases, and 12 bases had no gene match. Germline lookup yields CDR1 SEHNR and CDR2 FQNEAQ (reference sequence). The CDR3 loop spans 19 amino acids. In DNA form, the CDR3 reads TGTGCCAGCAGCCCTCAACCGGGACAGGGGACTGCAACTAATGAAAAACTGTTTTTT. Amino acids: CASSPQPGQGTATNEKLFF.

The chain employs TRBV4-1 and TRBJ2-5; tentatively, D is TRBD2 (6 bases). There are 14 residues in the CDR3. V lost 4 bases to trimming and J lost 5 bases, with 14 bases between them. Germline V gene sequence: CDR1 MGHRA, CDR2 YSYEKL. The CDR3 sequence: CASSPLGREETQYF. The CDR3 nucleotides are TGCGCCAGCAGCCCACTGGGACGGGAGGAGACCCAGTACTTC.

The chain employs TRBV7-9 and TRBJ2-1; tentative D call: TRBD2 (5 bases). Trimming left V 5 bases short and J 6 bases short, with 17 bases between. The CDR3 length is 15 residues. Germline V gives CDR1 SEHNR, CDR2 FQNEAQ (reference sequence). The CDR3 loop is CASSAQSRVSNEQFF. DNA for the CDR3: TGTGCCAGCAGCGCTCAGTCGAGGGTTAGCAATGAGCAGTTCTTC.

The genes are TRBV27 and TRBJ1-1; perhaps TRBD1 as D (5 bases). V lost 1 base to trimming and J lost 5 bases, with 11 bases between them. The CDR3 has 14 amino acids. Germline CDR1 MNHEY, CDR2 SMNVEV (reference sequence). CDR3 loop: CASSLYAGGTEAFF. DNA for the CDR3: TGTGCCAGCAGTTTATACGCCGGGGGGACTGAAGCTTTCTTT.

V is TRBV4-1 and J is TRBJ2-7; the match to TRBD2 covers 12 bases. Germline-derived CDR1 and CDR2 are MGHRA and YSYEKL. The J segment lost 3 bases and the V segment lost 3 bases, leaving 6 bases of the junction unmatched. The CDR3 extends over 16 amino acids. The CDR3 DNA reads TGCGCCAGCAGCCACGGTACTAGCGGGGGGAGCTACGAGCAGTACTTC. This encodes CASSHGTSGGSYEQYF.

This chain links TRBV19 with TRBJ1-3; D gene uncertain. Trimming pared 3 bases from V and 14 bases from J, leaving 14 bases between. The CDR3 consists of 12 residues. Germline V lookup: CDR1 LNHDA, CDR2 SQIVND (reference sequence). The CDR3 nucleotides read TGTGCCAGTAGTATCGGACGGTCTGGAGTATATTTT. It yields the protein CASSIGRSGVYF.

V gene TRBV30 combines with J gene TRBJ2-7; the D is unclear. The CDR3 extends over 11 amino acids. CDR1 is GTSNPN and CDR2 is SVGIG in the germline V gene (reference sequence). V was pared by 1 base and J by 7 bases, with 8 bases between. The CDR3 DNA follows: TGTGCCTGGAGTGGACGTGGGGAGCAGTACTTC. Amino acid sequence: CAWSGRGEQYF.

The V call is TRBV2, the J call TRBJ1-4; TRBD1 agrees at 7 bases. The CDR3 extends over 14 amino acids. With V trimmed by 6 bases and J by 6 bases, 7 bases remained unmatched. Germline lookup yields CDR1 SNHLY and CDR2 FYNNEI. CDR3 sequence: CASRKTGWDEKLFF. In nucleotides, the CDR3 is TGTGCCAGCAGAAAGACAGGGTGGGATGAAAAACTGTTTTTT.

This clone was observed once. The CDR3 sequence: CAISGTVGDNVDTQYF. CDR3 in DNA: TGTGCCATCAGCGGAACGGTAGGGGATAATGTAGATACGCAGTATTTT. The chain has TRBV10-3 and TRBJ2-3; weak D call: TRBD1 (5 bases). Germline V gene lookup returns CDR1 ENHRY and CDR2 SYGVKD. The CDR3 loop spans 16 amino acids. V lost 6 bases and J 5 bases, leaving 21 bases between the germline ends.

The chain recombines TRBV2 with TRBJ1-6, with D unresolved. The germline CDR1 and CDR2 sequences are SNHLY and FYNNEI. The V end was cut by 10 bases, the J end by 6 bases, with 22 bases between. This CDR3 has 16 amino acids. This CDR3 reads CATRRRGNPPNSPLHF. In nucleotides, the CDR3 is TGTGCCACGCGACGGAGAGGGAACCCCCCTAATTCACCCCTCCACTTT.

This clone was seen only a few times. CDR3 region: CASSVGLGTGEQYF. The CDR3 DNA sequence: TGTGCCAGCAGCGTAGGTCTAGGAACGGGCGAGCAGTACTTC. The genes are TRBV9 and TRBJ2-7; D gene ambiguous. V was cut by 0 bases and J by 6 bases, with 13 bases left in between. CDR3 length equals 14 residues. The V gene's germline CDR1 is SGDLS and CDR2 YYNGEE. The full variable domain, with the rest looked up from reference TRBV9 and TRBJ2-7, is DSGVTQTPKHLITATGQRVTLRCSPRSGDLSVYWYQQSLDQGLQFLIQYYNGEERAKGNILERFSAQQFPDLHSELNLSSLELGDSALYFCASSVGLGTGEQYFGPGTRLTVT.

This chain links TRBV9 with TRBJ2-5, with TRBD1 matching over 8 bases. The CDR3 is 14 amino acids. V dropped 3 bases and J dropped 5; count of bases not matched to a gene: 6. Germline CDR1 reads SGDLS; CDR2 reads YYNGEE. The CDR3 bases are TGTGCCAGCAGCGACCCGGACAGGGTCGAGACCCAGTACTTC. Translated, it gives CASSDPDRVETQYF.

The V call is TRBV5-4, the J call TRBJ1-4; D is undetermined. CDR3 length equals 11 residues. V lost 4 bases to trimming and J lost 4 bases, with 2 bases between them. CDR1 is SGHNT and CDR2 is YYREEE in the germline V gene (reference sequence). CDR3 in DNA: TGTGCCAGCAGCGTTAATGAAAAACTGTTTTTT. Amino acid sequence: CASSVNEKLFF.

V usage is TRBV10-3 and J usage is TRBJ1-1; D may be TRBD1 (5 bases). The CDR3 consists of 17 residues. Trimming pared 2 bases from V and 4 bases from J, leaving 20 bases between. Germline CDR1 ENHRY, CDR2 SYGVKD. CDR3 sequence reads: CAISEVLSGGKGTEAFF. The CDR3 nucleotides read TGTGCCATCAGTGAGGTTCTTAGTGGGGGAAAGGGCACTGAAGCTTTCTTT.

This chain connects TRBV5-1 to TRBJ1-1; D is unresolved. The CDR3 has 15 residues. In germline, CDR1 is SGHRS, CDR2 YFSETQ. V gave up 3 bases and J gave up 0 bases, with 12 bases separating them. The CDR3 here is CASSYKGVVNTEAFF. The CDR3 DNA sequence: TGCGCCAGCAGCTACAAGGGCGTGGTGAACACTGAAGCTTTCTTT.

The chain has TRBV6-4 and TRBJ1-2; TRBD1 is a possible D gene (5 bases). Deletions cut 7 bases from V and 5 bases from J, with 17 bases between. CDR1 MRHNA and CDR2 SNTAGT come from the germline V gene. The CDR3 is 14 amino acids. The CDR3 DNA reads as TGTGCCAGCAACTCTCTGAGGGGCAAGTATGGCTACACCTTC. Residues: CASNSLRGKYGYTF.

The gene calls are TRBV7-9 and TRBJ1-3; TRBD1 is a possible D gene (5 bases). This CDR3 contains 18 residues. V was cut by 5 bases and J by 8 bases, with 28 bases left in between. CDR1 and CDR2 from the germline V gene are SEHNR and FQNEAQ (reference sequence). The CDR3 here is CASSRNSGTEEPTYTIYF. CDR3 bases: TGTGCCAGCAGCCGGAATTCCGGGACTGAGGAACCTACCTACACCATATATTTT.

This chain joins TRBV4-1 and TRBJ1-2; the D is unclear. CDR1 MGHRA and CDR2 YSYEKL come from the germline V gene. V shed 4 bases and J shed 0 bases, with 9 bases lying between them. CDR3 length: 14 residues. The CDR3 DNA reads TGCGCCAGCAGCCCTGAGCCAGCTAACTATGGCTACACCTTC. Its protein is CASSPEPANYGYTF.

The CDR3 loop reads CASSPVPGQGVVNEQFF. The DNA of the CDR3 is TGTGCCAGTAGTCCTGTCCCGGGACAGGGGGTGGTCAATGAGCAGTTCTTC. The rearrangement uses TRBV19 and TRBJ2-1; 11 nucleotides line up with TRBD1. Germline CDR1 and CDR2: LNHDA and SQIVND (reference sequence). This CDR3 is built from 17 residues. V was pared by 5 bases and J by 6 bases, with 12 bases of the junction left unmatched.

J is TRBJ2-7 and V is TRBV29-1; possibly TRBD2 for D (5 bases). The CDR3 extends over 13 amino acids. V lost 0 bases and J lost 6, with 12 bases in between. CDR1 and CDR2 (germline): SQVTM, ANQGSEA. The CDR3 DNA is TGCAGCGTTGAAGATTCGGGGAAACGCGAGCAGTACTTC. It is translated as CSVEDSGKREQYF.

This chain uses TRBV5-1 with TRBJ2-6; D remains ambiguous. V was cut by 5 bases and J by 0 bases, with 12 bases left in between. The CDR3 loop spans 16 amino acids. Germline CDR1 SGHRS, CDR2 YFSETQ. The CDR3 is CASSPDASSGANVLTF. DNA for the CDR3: TGCGCCAGCAGTCCGGACGCAAGCTCTGGGGCCAACGTCCTGACTTTC.